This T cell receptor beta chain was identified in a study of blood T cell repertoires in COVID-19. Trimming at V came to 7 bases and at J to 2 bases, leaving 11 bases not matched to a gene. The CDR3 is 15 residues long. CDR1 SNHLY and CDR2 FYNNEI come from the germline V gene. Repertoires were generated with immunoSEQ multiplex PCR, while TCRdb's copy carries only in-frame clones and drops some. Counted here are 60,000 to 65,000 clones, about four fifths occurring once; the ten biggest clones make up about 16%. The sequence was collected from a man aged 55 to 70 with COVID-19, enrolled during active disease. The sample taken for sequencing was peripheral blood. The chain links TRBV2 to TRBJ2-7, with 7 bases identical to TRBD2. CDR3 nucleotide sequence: TGTGCCAGCATATCCTCCAGCGGGGTCCCCTACGAGCAGTACTTC. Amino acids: CASISSSGVPYEQYF.